This T cell receptor beta chain was retrieved from a study of cytotoxic CD8 clonotypes in ibrutinib-treated CLL. Study results and caveats: There were few public clonotypes, and on treatment they contracted or stayed stable. Baseline clonality, higher than in age-matched healthy donors, tracked circulating CD8+ T-cell counts.

Roughly 2 micrograms of genomic DNA came from cryopreserved PBMCs for TCR beta libraries. TCRdb keeps only in-frame clones here, not all; method: immunoSEQ multiplex PCR. The table has under 300,000 clones, 65% to 85% seen once. Germline CDR1 MGHDK, CDR2 SYGVNS. The V and J ends lost 3 bases and 1 base, in that order; junction bases with no gene match: 9. The CDR3 contains 17 residues. In the case of this clone: Its antigen is not identified.

The source of this sequence is a human donor with chronic lymphocytic leukemia. J is TRBJ2-3 and V is TRBV25-1; TRBD2 aligns across 8 bases. Sequenced material: PBMCs, taken at disease progression, from a patient treated with ibrutinib. The CDR3 bases are TGTGCCAGCAGTGATTTCCCCGAGACTAGCGGCACAGATACGCAGTATTTT. It specifies CASSDFPETSGTDTQYF.